The 27 T cell receptor beta chains below all came from one sample that was sequenced in a study of cytomegalovirus exposure and HLA in healthy donors. 13 Jbeta primers and 60 Vbeta primers were used for the PCR. TCRdb keeps only in-frame clones here, not all; method: immunoSEQ multiplex PCR. The sample totals under 200,000 clones. The specimen sequenced was PBMCs. All receptors derive from a man under 40 in good health and CMV-seronegative.

The J gene is TRBJ2-3, the V gene TRBV7-3; TRBD2 is a possible D gene (5 bases). The V gene's germline CDR1 is SGHTA and CDR2 FQGTGA. Trimming shortened V by 2 bases and J by 0 bases, and 9 bases separated the two germline ends. The CDR3 extends over 15 amino acids. The CDR3 nucleotides read TGTGCCAGCAGCTTACCAGGCGGGAGCACAGATACGCAGTATTTT. As protein: CASSLPGGSTDTQYF.

The chain is built from TRBV2 and TRBJ1-2; D possibly corresponds to TRBD1 (6 bases). V lost 10 bases and J 7 bases, leaving 16 bases between the germline ends. The V gene's germline CDR1 is SNHLY and CDR2 FYNNEI. The CDR3 consists of 12 residues. The CDR3 loop reads CAIRQWGLGYTF. The CDR3 DNA reads as TGTGCCATCAGACAGTGGGGGCTTGGCTACACCTTC.

The chain has TRBV10-3 and TRBJ1-2; 9 nucleotides match TRBD1. The junction had 9 bases not matched to a gene; V was cut back by 10 bases and J by 6 bases. CDR1 is ENHRY and CDR2 is SYGVKD in the germline V gene. The CDR3 contains 13 residues. This chain's CDR3 is CATDTQGADGYTF. CDR3 DNA: TGTGCCACCGATACACAGGGGGCTGATGGCTACACCTTC.

The rearrangement joins TRBV5-1 to TRBJ2-2; tentatively, D is TRBD1 (5 bases). The V gene's germline CDR1 is SGHRS and CDR2 YFSETQ. Trimming removed 2 bases at V and 3 bases at J, with 8 bases between. This CDR3 has 14 amino acids. The CDR3 DNA is TGCGCCAGCAGCTTCAGGGTCGACACCGGGGAGCTGTTTTTT. Residues: CASSFRVDTGELFF.

This chain links TRBV29-1 with TRBJ1-5, with D perhaps matching TRBD1 (6 bases). Germline V gene lookup returns CDR1 SQVTM and CDR2 ANQGSEA. The CDR3 consists of 13 residues. V was shortened by 7 bases and J by 7 bases, with 17 bases between the two germline ends. The CDR3 protein is CSALTGFDQPQHF. DNA for the CDR3: TGCAGCGCCCTTACAGGGTTTGACCAGCCCCAGCATTTT. Variable domain in full (rest from reference TRBV29-1 and TRBJ1-5): SAVISQKPSRDICQRGTSLTIQCQVDSQVTMMFWYRQQPGQSLTLIATANQGSEATYESGFVIDKFPISRPNLTFSTLTVSNMSPEDSSIYLCSALTGFDQPQHFGDGTRLSIL.

The genes are TRBV9 and TRBJ1-2, with 10 bases aligning to TRBD1. From germline, CDR1 is SGDLS and CDR2 YYNGEE. J lost 0 bases, V lost 3 bases, and 2 bases had no gene match. The CDR3 extends over 15 amino acids. CDR3 DNA sequence: TGTGCCAGCAGCGGGACAGGGGGGTCTAACTATGGCTACACCTTC. This codes for CASSGTGGSNYGYTF.

This chain joins TRBV29-1 and TRBJ1-1; 8 positions match TRBD1. Germline trimming cut 4 bases from V and 10 bases from J; bases unmatched to any gene: 14. The CDR3 runs to 14 residues. Germline V gene data show CDR1 as SQVTM and CDR2 as ANQGSEA. The CDR3 here is CSVAPRTGWLGAFF. The DNA of the CDR3 is TGCAGCGTTGCGCCTCGGACAGGGTGGTTAGGAGCTTTCTTT.

CDR3 loop: CATSSPSSSGRHEQYF. DNA for the CDR3: TGTGCCACCAGCAGCCCAAGCAGTAGCGGGAGACACGAGCAGTACTTC. The gene calls are TRBV15 and TRBJ2-7; 9 positions match TRBD2. V was clipped by 3 bases and J by 5 bases; unmatched bases: 11. Germline V gene sequence: CDR1 LNHNV, CDR2 YYDKDF (reference sequence). This CDR3 region has 16 residues.

The J gene is TRBJ2-2, the V gene TRBV5-1, with D possibly being TRBD2 (6 bases). Trimming shortened V by 0 bases and J by 3 bases, and 12 bases separated the two germline ends. CDR3 length equals 16 residues. CDR1 is SGHRS, CDR2 YFSETQ, per germline. The CDR3 loop is CASSLAGRGDTGELFF. CDR3 nucleotides: TGCGCCAGCAGCTTGGCCGGGAGAGGCGACACCGGGGAGCTGTTTTTT. Using reference TRBV5-1 and TRBJ2-2 for the parts outside the CDR3, the full variable domain is KAGVTQTPRYLIKTRGQQVTLSCSPISGHRSVSWYQQTPGQGLQFLFEYFSETQRNKGNFPGRFSGRQFSNSRSEMNVSTLELGDSALYLCASSLAGRGDTGELFFGEGSRLTVL.

In nucleotides, the CDR3 is TGTGCCAGCAGTTCCCTGGCGGACTACCAAGAGACCCAGTACTTC. It encodes CASSSLADYQETQYF. The chain carries TRBV27 and TRBJ2-5, with a tentative D call TRBD2 (5 bases). V lost 4 bases and J 0 bases, leaving 12 bases between the germline ends. Germline CDR1 reads MNHEY; CDR2 reads SMNVEV (reference sequence). The CDR3 loop spans 15 amino acids.

The chain links TRBV5-5 to TRBJ1-5; 8 bases are shared with TRBD1. CDR1 is SGHKS and CDR2 is YYEKEE in the germline V gene (reference sequence). J gave up 3 bases and V 4 bases, and 3 bases lay outside the gene matches. The CDR3 totals 14 residues. The CDR3 nucleotides read TGTGCCAGCAGCAGACAGGGGATCAATCAGCCCCAGCATTTT. Its translation is CASSRQGINQPQHF.

The chain couples TRBV9 to TRBJ1-3, with a tentative D call TRBD1 (5 bases). Germline-derived CDR1 and CDR2 are SGDLS and YYNGEE. V was pared by 0 bases and J by 4 bases, with 11 bases between. CDR3 length equals 15 residues. CDR3 DNA sequence: TGTGCCAGCAGCGTAGCCCCTAAGGGGGGAAACACCATATATTTT. It codes for CASSVAPKGGNTIYF.

This chain connects TRBV7-9 to TRBJ1-3; TRBD1 aligns across 9 bases. CDR3 length: 19 amino acids. Per germline, CDR1 SEHNR and CDR2 FQNEAQ (reference sequence). V was pared by 5 bases and J by 5 bases, with 19 bases of the junction left unmatched. The CDR3 loop reads CASSILRDRDGGSRNTIYF. DNA for the CDR3: TGTGCCAGCAGCATCCTCCGGGACAGGGACGGGGGTTCCAGAAACACCATATATTTT.

This chain links TRBV6-1 with TRBJ2-7, with TRBD1 matching over 7 bases. CDR3 length equals 14 residues. Germline trimming cut 4 bases from V and 3 bases from J; bases unmatched to any gene: 6. The germline V gene encodes CDR1 MNHNS and CDR2 SASEGT. CDR3 protein: CASSGYRGHYEQYF. CDR3 DNA: TGTGCCAGCAGTGGGTACAGGGGTCACTACGAGCAGTACTTC.

The V call is TRBV5-6, the J call TRBJ2-1; TRBD2 matches at 13 bases. The CDR3 has 19 residues. Per germline, CDR1 SGHDT and CDR2 YYEEEE. V lost 5 bases and J lost 9; bases outside the gene matches: 20. The CDR3 loop is CASSPGRTTSGRMASEQFF. In DNA form, the CDR3 reads TGTGCCAGCAGTCCGGGACGTACGACTAGCGGGAGGATGGCGAGTGAGCAGTTCTTC. Using reference TRBV5-6 and TRBJ2-1 for the parts outside the CDR3, the full variable domain is DAGVTQSPTHLIKTRGQQVTLRCSPKSGHDTVSWYQQALGQGPQFIFQYYEEEERQRGNFPDRFSGHQFPNYSSELNVNALLLGDSALYLCASSPGRTTSGRMASEQFFGPGTRLTVL.

The chain is built from TRBV5-6 and TRBJ2-7; possibly TRBD2 for D (5 bases). Germline-derived CDR1 and CDR2 are SGHDT and YYEEEE. The V end lost 4 bases, the J end lost 3 bases, and 14 bases lay between the germline ends. CDR3 length: 14 amino acids. The CDR3 region is CASSPWTGIYEQYF. The DNA of the CDR3 is TGTGCCAGCAGCCCCTGGACGGGAATCTACGAGCAGTACTTC.

In nucleotides, the CDR3 is TGTGCCAGCTCACCCTATAGCAATCAGCCCCAGCATTTT. Amino acids: CASSPYSNQPQHF. The rearrangement links TRBV18 to TRBJ1-5; no firm D call. CDR3 size: 13 residues. The V gene lost 3 bases and the J gene lost 0 bases, with 3 bases spanning the gap. Germline lookup yields CDR1 KGHSH and CDR2 LQKENI.

The V and J genes are TRBV4-3 and TRBJ1-2; possibly TRBD1 for D (6 bases). The CDR3 sequence is 15 residues long. V lost 1 base and J lost 5, with 14 bases in between. Germline V CDR1 and CDR2: LGHNA, YSLEER. The CDR3 loop reads CASSQVHRASYGYTF. CDR3 DNA sequence: TGCGCCAGCAGCCAAGTCCACAGGGCTTCTTATGGCTACACCTTC.

The V gene is TRBV7-9, the J gene TRBJ2-1; TRBD1 aligns across 7 bases. CDR1 SEHNR and CDR2 FQNEAQ come from the germline V gene (reference sequence). This CDR3 region has 14 residues. With 4 bases clipped from V and 6 bases from J, the junction kept 6 bases outside the gene matches. CDR3 region: CASSYRTGRNEQFF. The CDR3 coding sequence is TGTGCCAGCAGCTACCGGACAGGACGCAATGAGCAGTTCTTC.

The genes are TRBV11-1 and TRBJ2-1; 8 bases match TRBD2. Germline assignment: CDR1 SGHAT and CDR2 FQDESV (reference sequence). J was trimmed by 1 base and V by 3 bases; bases with no gene match: 2. This CDR3 has 15 residues. CDR3 amino acids: CASSFSGVSYNEQFF. CDR3 DNA sequence: TGTGCCAGCAGCTTTAGCGGGGTATCCTACAATGAGCAGTTCTTC.

J is TRBJ2-3 and V is TRBV13, with D perhaps TRBD1 (6 bases). V was shortened by 5 bases and J by 4 bases, with 25 bases between the two germline ends. Germline V CDR1 and CDR2: PRHDT, FYEKMQ (reference sequence). The CDR3 is 18 residues long. CDR3 in DNA: TGTGCCAGCAGCAAAGACAGGCCCCCATCCGTCTTTGCAGATACGCAGTATTTT. It codes for CASSKDRPPSVFADTQYF.

This chain joins TRBV2 and TRBJ1-6, with D possibly matching TRBD1 (6 bases). Trimming cost V 5 bases and J 5 bases, with 13 bases left between them. The germline CDR1 and CDR2 sequences are SNHLY and FYNNEI. The CDR3 covers 15 residues. This CDR3 is CASSYQGTHNSPLHF. The CDR3 nucleotides are TGTGCCAGCAGTTACCAGGGGACGCATAATTCACCCCTCCACTTT.

The chain has TRBV6-5 and TRBJ1-1, with TRBD1 as a possible D gene (6 bases). Germline values: CDR1 MNHEY, CDR2 SVGAGI. V gave up 2 bases and J gave up 4 bases, with 11 bases separating them. CDR3 length equals 14 residues. CDR3 amino acids: CASSYGGALTEAFF. CDR3 sequence (DNA): TGTGCCAGCAGTTACGGGGGGGCGCTCACTGAAGCTTTCTTT.

J is TRBJ2-5 and V is TRBV4-3; 9 bases are shared with TRBD2. V lost 3 bases, J lost 4 bases, and 6 bases stayed unmatched. This CDR3 has 15 residues. CDR1 is LGHNA and CDR2 is YSLEER in the germline V gene. The CDR3, as DNA: TGCGCCAGCAGCCAGGGACTAGCCCGGGGAGAGACCCAGTACTTC. Protein sequence: CASSQGLARGETQYF.

The chain has TRBV2 and TRBJ2-1, with 7 bases matching TRBD2. The CDR3 is 15 amino acids. Per germline, CDR1 SNHLY and CDR2 FYNNEI. V dropped 8 bases and J dropped 6; count of bases not matched to a gene: 13. The CDR3 loop reads CASGPGLTRANEQFF. The CDR3 DNA follows: TGTGCCAGCGGCCCGGGACTAACAAGGGCCAATGAGCAGTTCTTC.

The J gene is TRBJ1-2, the V gene TRBV5-1, with 10 nucleotides matching TRBD1. The V gene's germline CDR1 is SGHRS and CDR2 YFSETQ. J lost 6 bases, V lost 1 base, and 6 bases had no gene match. CDR3 length: 15 amino acids. The CDR3 reads CASSLRGQGENGYTF. The CDR3 bases are TGCGCCAGCAGCTTGCGCGGACAGGGGGAAAATGGCTACACCTTC.

The rearrangement joins TRBV7-9 to TRBJ2-3, with 8 nucleotides matching TRBD2. Germline values: CDR1 SEHNR, CDR2 FQNEAQ (reference sequence). Germline trimming cut 3 bases from V and 4 bases from J; bases unmatched to any gene: 6. CDR3 size: 15 residues. CDR3 bases: TGTGCCAGCAGCTTGAGAGCGGGAGTCGCAGATACGCAGTATTTT. Amino acid sequence: CASSLRAGVADTQYF.